Listed below are T cell receptor beta chains from one sample, sequenced in a study of blood T cells in healthy people across ages. From the 5' RACE reads, TCRdb called clonotypes with MiXCR, one entry per CDR3 protein. The sample has 650,000 to 1,000,000 distinct CDR3 sequences, 30% to 45% seen once. The source material was blood. The receptors shown here come from a man between 18 and 35 years old in good health. Both conserved end residues are part of each CDR3. D genes are given only for firm matches. Size tells how often a clone was seen (once, few, many) or the class of an expanded clone, and some rows leave it out.

abundance,j_gene,v_gene,d_gene,CDR3nt,CDR3aa
NA,TRBJ2-7,TRBV27,NA,TGTGCCAGCGGAAACCGCGGGGTTCCCTACGAGCAGTACTTC,CASGNRGVPYEQYF
few,TRBJ2-3,TRBV2,NA,TGTGCCAGCAGTGAATCCGACCTGGCAGATACGCAGTATTTT,CASSESDLADTQYF
NA,TRBJ2-3,TRBV5-6,NA,TGTGCCAGCAGCTCCACCGACCGAGATACGCAGTATTTT,CASSSTDRDTQYF
NA,TRBJ1-5,TRBV12-3/TRBV12-4,NA,TGTGCCAGCAGTATCAGGGAAGGCAATCAGCCCCAGCATTTT,CASSIREGNQPQHF
NA,TRBJ1-4,TRBV30,NA,TGTGCCTGGAGTCCAACCCAGACAGGATTTAATGAAAAACTGTTTTTT,CAWSPTQTGFNEKLFF
few,TRBJ2-5,TRBV27,TRBD2,TGTGCCAGCAGTTCCCGGACTAGCGGGGCGGAGACCCAGTACTTC,CASSSRTSGAETQYF
few,TRBJ1-2,TRBV10-3,NA,TGTGCCATCAGTGACGCCGGGAGAACTAGCGGCTACACCTTC,CAISDAGRTSGYTF
NA,TRBJ2-3,TRBV7-9,NA,TGTGCCAGCACCCCCGGGGGCGGGGAGAGCACAGATACGCAGTATTTT,CASTPGGGESTDTQYF
NA,TRBJ2-1,TRBV28,TRBD1,TGTGCCAGCAGGGGGGACAGGGAAGGTCCCTACAATGAGCAGTTCTTC,CASRGDREGPYNEQFF
NA,TRBJ1-5,TRBV20-1,NA,TGCAGTGCTAGAGTTGGCGTCGGGCAGATGAATCAGCCCCAGCATTTT,CSARVGVGQMNQPQHF
NA,TRBJ2-2,TRBV29-1,NA,TGCAGCGTTGGACAGCGTACTAACACCGGGGAGCTGTTTTTT,CSVGQRTNTGELFF
NA,TRBJ2-1,TRBV20-1,NA,TGCAGTGCTAGAGACGGGTCCCCGAACTACAATGAGCAGTTCTTC,CSARDGSPNYNEQFF
NA,TRBJ2-6,TRBV12-3/TRBV12-4,NA,TGTGCCAGCAACGACCAGGGGTCTGGGGCCAACGTCCTGACTTTC,CASNDQGSGANVLTF
NA,TRBJ1-5,TRBV5-5,NA,TGTGCCAGCAGCTGGGGCTCCCCGAATCAGCCCCAGCATTTT,CASSWGSPNQPQHF
few,TRBJ1-1,TRBV28,NA,TGTGCCAGCAGTTCGCCGGGGAAAACTGAAGCTTTCTTT,CASSSPGKTEAFF
NA,TRBJ1-5,TRBV12-3/TRBV12-4,NA,TGTGCCAGCAGTTCCCCTCCGGGGGGTCAGCCCCAGCATTTT,CASSSPPGGQPQHF
once,TRBJ2-3,TRBV7-9,NA,TGTGCCAGCAGCTTAATCAGGGCCACAGATACGCAGTATTTT,CASSLIRATDTQYF
few,TRBJ2-7,TRBV15,NA,TGTGCCACCAGCAGAGATGTCGGAGACTACGAGCAGTACTTC,CATSRDVGDYEQYF
many,TRBJ2-3,TRBV29-1,TRBD2,TGCAGCGTTGAGGTAGCGGGAGATACGCAGTATTTT,CSVEVAGDTQYF
few,TRBJ1-1,TRBV10-3,TRBD1,TGTGCCATCAGTCAAGACAGGGGAGACACTGAAGCTTTCTTT,CAISQDRGDTEAFF